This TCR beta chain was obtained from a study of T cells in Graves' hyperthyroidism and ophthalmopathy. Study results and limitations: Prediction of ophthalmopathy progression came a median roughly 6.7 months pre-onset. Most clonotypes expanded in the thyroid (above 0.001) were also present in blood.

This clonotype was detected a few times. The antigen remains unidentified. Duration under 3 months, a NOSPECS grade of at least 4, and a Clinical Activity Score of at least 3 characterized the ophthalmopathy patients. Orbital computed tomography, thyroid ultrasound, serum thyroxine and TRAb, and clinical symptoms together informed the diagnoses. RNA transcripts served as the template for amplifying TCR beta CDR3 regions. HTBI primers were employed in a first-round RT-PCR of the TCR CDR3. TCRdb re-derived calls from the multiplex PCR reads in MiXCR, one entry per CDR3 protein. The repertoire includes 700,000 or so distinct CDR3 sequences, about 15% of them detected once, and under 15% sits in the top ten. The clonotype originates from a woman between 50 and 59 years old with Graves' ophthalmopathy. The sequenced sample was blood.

In nucleotides, the CDR3 is TGCAGTGCTAGAGATTATTGGTTAAAGCAGTTCTTC. Its protein product is CSARDYWLKQFF. V and J are TRBV20-1 and TRBJ2-1; D is undetermined. The CDR3 runs to 12 residues. The V gene's germline CDR1 is DFQATT and CDR2 SNEGSKA (reference sequence). Trimming pared 0 bases from V and 11 bases from J, leaving 11 bases between.